Shown below are 20 T cell receptor beta chains from a single sample sequenced in a study of blood T cells in healthy people across ages. Combining a sample-barcoded 5' primer with a J-beta primer mix, a second PCR ran for about 7 to 11 cycles. TCRdb used MiXCR to reprocess the 5' RACE reads, holding one entry per CDR3 protein. This table has 1 million or so distinct CDR3 sequences, 45% appearing once. The source material was blood. These receptors were collected from a woman in her sixties in good health.

The chain links TRBV20-1 to TRBJ2-4; possibly TRBD1 for D (5 bases). The end of the DNA aligns better with TRBJ2-7, so the J call may be wrong. The germline V gene has CDR1 DFQATT and CDR2 SNEGSKA (reference sequence). The CDR3 length is 12 residues. CDR3 in amino acids: CSARVRAYEQYF. CDR3 DNA sequence: TGCAGTGCTAGAGTCAGGGCCTACGAGCAGTACTTC.

Only a few counts were recorded for this clonotype. The rearrangement joins TRBV14 to TRBJ1-4; D gene ambiguous. V was pared by 0 bases and J by 4 bases, with 12 bases between. The CDR3 totals 16 residues. Germline CDR1 and CDR2: SGHDN and FVKESK. CDR3: CASSQDIVGSNEKLFF. The CDR3 DNA follows: TGTGCCAGCAGCCAAGATATTGTGGGGAGTAATGAAAAACTGTTTTTT.

This clonotype turned up a few times. The chain uses TRBV20-1 and TRBJ1-2; D may be TRBD1 (5 bases). In germline, CDR1 is DFQATT, CDR2 SNEGSKA (reference sequence). V was trimmed by 3 bases and J by 6 bases, leaving 14 bases between them. CDR3 length equals 13 residues. The CDR3: CSASGGAGNGYTF. Written as DNA, the CDR3 is TGCAGTGCTAGCGGCGGGGCAGGGAATGGCTACACCTTC.

This clonotype was observed a handful of times. V usage is TRBV15 and J usage is TRBJ1-2, with TRBD1 as a possible D gene (5 bases). This CDR3 comprises 15 residues. Germline loops: CDR1 LNHNV, CDR2 YYDKDF (reference sequence). With 1 base removed from V and 6 bases from J, the gap between germline ends came to 15 bases. CDR3 protein: CATSRVSEGRNGYTF. The DNA for the CDR3 is TGTGCCACCAGCAGAGTCTCCGAGGGGAGGAATGGCTACACCTTC.

CDR3: CASRWDSLYEQYF. DNA for the CDR3: TGCGCCAGCCGGTGGGACAGCCTCTACGAGCAGTACTTC. The chain uses TRBV5-1 and TRBJ2-5; 7 bases align to TRBD1. TRBJ2-7 explains the end of the DNA better; the J call may be wrong. There are 13 residues in the CDR3. Looked up from germline, CDR1 is SGHRS and CDR2 is YFSETQ.

This chain links TRBV12-5 with TRBJ2-5; 9 bases line up with TRBD1. Germline values: CDR1 LGHNT, CDR2 FRNRAP. There are 14 residues in the CDR3. The J segment lost 5 bases and the V segment lost 5 bases, leaving 6 bases of the junction unmatched. CDR3 coding DNA: TGTGCTAGTGGTCCGGGACAGGGTGGGGAGACCCAGTACTTC. Residues: CASGPGQGGETQYF.

This clonotype has just a few counts. The J gene is TRBJ2-5, the V gene TRBV3-1; D gene uncertain. Trimming pared 0 bases from V and 7 bases from J, leaving 9 bases between. This CDR3 spans 13 amino acids. Germline V gene lookup returns CDR1 LGHDT and CDR2 YNNKEL (reference sequence). This CDR3 reads CASSQEAHRTQYF. The CDR3 DNA reads TGTGCCAGCAGCCAAGAAGCCCATAGGACCCAGTACTTC.

Notes on this clonotype: One junction end disagrees with the germline gene, perhaps due to a read error. J is TRBJ2-1 and V is TRBV7-2; 11 bases agree with TRBD2. The CDR3 consists of 15 residues. The germline gives CDR1 SGHTA, CDR2 FQGNSA. The CDR3 region has the DNA TGTGCCAGCAGCTTGACTAGCGGGATCTACAGTGAGCAGTTCTTC. Its protein product is CASSLTSGIYSEQFF.

This clonotype has only one observation. J is TRBJ2-3 and V is TRBV11-3; TRBD2 is a possible D gene (6 bases). V lost 5 bases and J lost 0, with 21 bases in between. The CDR3 runs to 18 residues. CDR1 and CDR2 (germline): SGHNT, YENEEA. CDR3 sequence: CASSTQVVAGISTDTQYF. Written as DNA, the CDR3 is TGTGCCAGCAGCACCCAAGTCGTTGCGGGGATCAGCACAGATACGCAGTATTTT.

V and J are TRBV6-5 and TRBJ2-3; 11 bases align to TRBD2. The CDR3 has 16 residues. Germline CDR1 and CDR2: MNHEY and SVGAGI. Trimming removed 7 bases from V and 1 base from J; junction bases left unmatched: 7. CDR3: CASKELAGARTDTQYF. CDR3 coding DNA: TGTGCCAGCAAAGAACTAGCGGGAGCCCGCACAGATACGCAGTATTTT.

CDR3 sequence: CASSLSVPSGSDEQFF. The CDR3 nucleotides read TGCGCCAGCAGCCTCTCGGTCCCATCGGGAAGCGATGAGCAGTTCTTC. The chain employs TRBV4-1 and TRBJ2-1; perhaps TRBD2 as D (5 bases). V dropped 4 bases and J dropped 8 bases, with 21 bases sitting between them. This CDR3 is 16 amino acids long. Germline loops: CDR1 MGHRA, CDR2 YSYEKL.

The chain carries TRBV11-2 and TRBJ2-3; the match to TRBD2 covers 15 bases. CDR1 SGHAT and CDR2 FQNNGV come from the germline V gene. This CDR3 has 19 residues. V shed 5 bases and J 1 base; nucleotides not matched to a gene: 10. For the CDR3, the DNA is TGTGCCAGCAGCCGGACTAGCGGGAGGGGGATTGGGGGCACAGATACGCAGTATTTT. Translation gives CASSRTSGRGIGGTDTQYF.

This clonotype was counted between two and nine times. The V call is TRBV12-3 or TRBV12-4, the J call TRBJ2-7, with TRBD1 identical over 7 bases. The CDR3 length is 16 residues. V gave up 6 bases and J gave up 3 bases; unmatched junction bases: 14. CDR3 sequence: CASSRKTGFGLYEQYF. In DNA, the CDR3 is TGTGCCAGCAGCCGGAAGACAGGGTTCGGCCTCTACGAGCAGTACTTC.

To note about this clonotype: A single base separates this from a much larger clone, so it may be a read error. The V call is TRBV7-2, the J call TRBJ2-1, with 11 positions matching TRBD2. The J call may be incorrect, as the DNA end agrees better with TRBJ2-7. CDR1 and CDR2 (germline): SGHTA, FQGNSA. The CDR3 totals 16 residues. The CDR3 coding sequence is TGTGCCAGCGAGATCCATAGCGGGAGGGCCTACAATGAGCAGTACTTC. Amino acids: CASEIHSGRAYNEQYF.

V gene TRBV28 combines with J gene TRBJ2-3, with D perhaps matching TRBD2 (6 bases). Germline V CDR1 and CDR2: MDHEN, SYDVKM. CDR3 size: 13 residues. V lost 8 bases and J lost 2, with 11 bases in between. The CDR3 nucleotides read TGTGCCAGCCTTAGCGGTTACACAGATACGCAGTATTTT. Translated, it gives CASLSGYTDTQYF.

Comments on this clonotype: Being one base from a much bigger clone, this may be a read error. CDR3 loop: CARSLVASYNSPLHF. For the CDR3, the DNA is TGTGCCCGCAGCTTAGTGGCGAGCTATAATTCACCCCTCCACTTT. The chain links TRBV7-3 to TRBJ1-6; D call uncertain. Germline values: CDR1 SGHTA, CDR2 FQGTGA. The CDR3 consists of 15 residues. The full variable domain, with the rest looked up from reference TRBV7-3 and TRBJ1-6, is GAGVSQTPSNKVTEKGKYVELRCDPISGHTALYWYRQSLGQGPEFLIYFQGTGAADDSGLPNDRFFAVRPEGSVSTLKIQRTERGDSAVYLCARSLVASYNSPLHFGNGTRLTVT.

This clonotype was recorded at least ten times. The CDR3 bases are TGTGCCAGCAGCCCCCGGTCGGGGACGGGCTACAATGAGCAGTTCTTC. Translating gives CASSPRSGTGYNEQFF. The chain is built from TRBV7-3 and TRBJ2-1; the D call may be TRBD1 or TRBD2 (5 bases each). Germline V gene sequence: CDR1 SGHTA, CDR2 FQGTGA. Trimming shortened V by 5 bases and J by 3 bases, and 17 bases separated the two germline ends. This CDR3 contains 16 residues.

This clonotype was detected only a few times. V gene TRBV9 combines with J gene TRBJ2-7; TRBD1 is a possible D gene (6 bases). CDR1 and CDR2 (germline): SGDLS, YYNGEE. V was pared by 0 bases and J by 6 bases, with 19 bases between. This CDR3 contains 16 residues. The CDR3 spells CASSVAPGAGKSEQYF. In nucleotides, the CDR3 is TGTGCCAGCAGCGTAGCCCCAGGGGCGGGTAAATCCGAGCAGTACTTC. The complete variable domain, with remaining parts taken from reference TRBV9 and TRBJ2-7, reads DSGVTQTPKHLITATGQRVTLRCSPRSGDLSVYWYQQSLDQGLQFLIQYYNGEERAKGNILERFSAQQFPDLHSELNLSSLELGDSALYFCASSVAPGAGKSEQYFGPGTRLTVT.

V is TRBV20-1 and J is TRBJ2-1; D unclear. The CDR3 length is 10 residues. Germline CDR1 reads DFQATT; CDR2 reads SNEGSKA (reference sequence). Trimming removed 5 bases from V and 7 bases from J, with 6 bases in between. CDR3 nucleotide sequence: TGCAGTGCTCAGTGGAATGAGCAGTTCTTC. Its protein is CSAQWNEQFF.

The gene calls are TRBV10-3 and TRBJ2-3, with a weak D call TRBD1 (5 bases). Germline CDR1 and CDR2: ENHRY and SYGVKD. The V end lost 10 bases, the J end lost 6 bases, and 11 bases lay between the germline ends. The CDR3 totals 11 residues. The chain's CDR3 is CATRGYDTQYF. As DNA, the CDR3 is TGTGCCACAAGGGGATACGATACGCAGTATTTT.